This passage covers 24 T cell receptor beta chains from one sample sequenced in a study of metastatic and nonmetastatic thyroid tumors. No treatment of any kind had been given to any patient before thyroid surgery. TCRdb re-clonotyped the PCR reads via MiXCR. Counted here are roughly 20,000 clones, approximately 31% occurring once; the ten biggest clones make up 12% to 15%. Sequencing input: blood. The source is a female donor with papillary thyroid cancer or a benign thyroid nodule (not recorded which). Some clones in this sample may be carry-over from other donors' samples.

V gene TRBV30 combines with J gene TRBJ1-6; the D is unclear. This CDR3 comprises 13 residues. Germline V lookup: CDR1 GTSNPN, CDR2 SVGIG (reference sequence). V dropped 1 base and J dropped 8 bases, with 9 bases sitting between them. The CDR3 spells CAWSGGIDSPLHF. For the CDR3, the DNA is TGTGCCTGGAGTGGGGGTATTGATTCACCCCTCCACTTT.

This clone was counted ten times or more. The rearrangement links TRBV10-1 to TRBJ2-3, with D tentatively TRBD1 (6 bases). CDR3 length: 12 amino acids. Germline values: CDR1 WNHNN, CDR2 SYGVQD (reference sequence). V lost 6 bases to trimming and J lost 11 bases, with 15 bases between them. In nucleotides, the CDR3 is TGCGCCAGCAGGACACAGGGAATGAAGCAGTATTTT. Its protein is CASRTQGMKQYF.

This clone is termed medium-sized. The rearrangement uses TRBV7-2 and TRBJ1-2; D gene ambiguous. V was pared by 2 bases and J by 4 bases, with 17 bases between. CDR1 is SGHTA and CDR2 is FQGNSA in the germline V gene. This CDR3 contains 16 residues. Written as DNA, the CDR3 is TGTGCCAGCAGCTTAAGAAGTGGGCAGTCTACCTATGGCTACACCTTC. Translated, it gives CASSLRSGQSTYGYTF.

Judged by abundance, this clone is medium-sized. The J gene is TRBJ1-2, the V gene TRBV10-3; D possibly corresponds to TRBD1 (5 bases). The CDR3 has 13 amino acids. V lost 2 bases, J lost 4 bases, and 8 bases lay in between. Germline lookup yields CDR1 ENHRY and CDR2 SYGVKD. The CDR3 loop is CAISERGSYGYTF. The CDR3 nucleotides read TGTGCCATCAGTGAGCGGGGGAGCTATGGCTACACCTTC.

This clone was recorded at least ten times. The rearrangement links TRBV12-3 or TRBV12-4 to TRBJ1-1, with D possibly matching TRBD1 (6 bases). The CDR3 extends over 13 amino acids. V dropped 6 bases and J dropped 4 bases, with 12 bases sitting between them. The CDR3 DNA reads TGTGCCAGCAGCCAGGGGATGATCACTGAAGCTTTCTTT. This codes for CASSQGMITEAFF.

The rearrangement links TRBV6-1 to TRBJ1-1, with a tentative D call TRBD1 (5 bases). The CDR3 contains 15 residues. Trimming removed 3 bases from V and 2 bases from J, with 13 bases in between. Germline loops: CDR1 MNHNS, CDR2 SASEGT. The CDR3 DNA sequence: TGTGCCAGCAGTGACGTAAGGGACTTTAACACTGAAGCTTTCTTT. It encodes CASSDVRDFNTEAFF.

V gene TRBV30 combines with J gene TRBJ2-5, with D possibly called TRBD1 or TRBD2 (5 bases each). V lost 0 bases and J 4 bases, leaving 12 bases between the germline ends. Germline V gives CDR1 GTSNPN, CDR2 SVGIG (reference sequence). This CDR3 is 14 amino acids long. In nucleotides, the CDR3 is TGTGCCTGGAGTGTGGGGACGATAGGAGAGACCCAGTACTTC. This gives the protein CAWSVGTIGETQYF.

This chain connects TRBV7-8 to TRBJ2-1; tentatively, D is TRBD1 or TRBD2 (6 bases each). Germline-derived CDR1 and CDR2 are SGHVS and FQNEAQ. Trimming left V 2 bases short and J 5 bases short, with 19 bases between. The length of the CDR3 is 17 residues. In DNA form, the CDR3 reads TGTGCCAGCAGCTTATTGGGGGCCAAGGGGGGACACAATGAGCAGTTCTTC. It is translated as CASSLLGAKGGHNEQFF.

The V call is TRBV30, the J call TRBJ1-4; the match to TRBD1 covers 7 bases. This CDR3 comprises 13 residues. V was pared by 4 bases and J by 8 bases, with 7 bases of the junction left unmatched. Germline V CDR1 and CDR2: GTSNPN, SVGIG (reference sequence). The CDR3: CAWTRDRGEKLFF. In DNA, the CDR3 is TGTGCCTGGACCCGGGACAGAGGAGAAAAACTGTTTTTT.

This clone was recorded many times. CDR3 protein: CASSLRMGAGTDTQYF. CDR3 DNA sequence: TGTGCCAGCAGCCTCCGAATGGGAGCTGGCACAGATACGCAGTATTTT. The chain has TRBV13 and TRBJ2-3; D may be TRBD2 (5 bases). Per germline, CDR1 PRHDT and CDR2 FYEKMQ (reference sequence). The CDR3 is made up of 16 amino acids. V dropped 5 bases and J dropped 1 base, with 16 bases sitting between them.

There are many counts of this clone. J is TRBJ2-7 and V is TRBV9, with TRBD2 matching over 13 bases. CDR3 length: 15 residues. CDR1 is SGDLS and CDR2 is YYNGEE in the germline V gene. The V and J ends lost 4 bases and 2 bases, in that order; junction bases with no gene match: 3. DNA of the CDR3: TGTGCCAGCAGCCCCGGGACTAGCGGGGCCTACGAGCAGTACTTC. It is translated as CASSPGTSGAYEQYF.

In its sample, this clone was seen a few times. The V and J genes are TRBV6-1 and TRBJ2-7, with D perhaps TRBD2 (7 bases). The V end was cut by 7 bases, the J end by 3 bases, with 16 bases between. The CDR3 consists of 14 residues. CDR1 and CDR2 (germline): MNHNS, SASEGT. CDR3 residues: CASTSVGGGYEQYF. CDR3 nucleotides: TGTGCCAGCACCTCGGTAGGGGGGGGCTACGAGCAGTACTTC.

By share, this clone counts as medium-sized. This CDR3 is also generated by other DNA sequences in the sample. CDR3 region: CASSPNFGYTEAFF. DNA for the CDR3: TGTGCCAGCAGCCCCAATTTCGGGTACACTGAAGCTTTCTTT. V and J are TRBV12-3 or TRBV12-4 and TRBJ1-1; D remains unclear. This CDR3 has 14 amino acids. The ends were cut back, 6 bases at V and 3 bases at J, with 14 bases in the middle.

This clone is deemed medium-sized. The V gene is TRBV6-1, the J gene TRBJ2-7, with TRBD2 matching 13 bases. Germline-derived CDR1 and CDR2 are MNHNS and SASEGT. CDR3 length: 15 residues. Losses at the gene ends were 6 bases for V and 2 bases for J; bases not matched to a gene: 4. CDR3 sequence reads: CASRGLAGKPYEQYF. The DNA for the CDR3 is TGTGCCAGCAGGGGACTAGCGGGAAAACCCTACGAGCAGTACTTC.

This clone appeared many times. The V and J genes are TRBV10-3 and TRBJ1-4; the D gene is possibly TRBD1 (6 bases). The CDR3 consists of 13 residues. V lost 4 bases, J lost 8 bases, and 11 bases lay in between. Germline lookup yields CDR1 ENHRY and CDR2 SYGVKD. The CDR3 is CAISVSGEEKLFF. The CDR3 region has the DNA TGTGCCATCAGTGTGTCAGGGGAGGAAAAACTGTTTTTT.

The CDR3 region is CASSLDGQNSYEQYF. DNA of the CDR3: TGTGCCAGCAGCTTAGATGGTCAGAACTCCTACGAGCAGTACTTC. The rearrangement uses TRBV11-2 and TRBJ2-7; unclear D gene. There are 15 residues in the CDR3. V shed 0 bases and J shed 0 bases, with 9 bases lying between them. Germline CDR1 reads SGHAT; CDR2 reads FQNNGV.

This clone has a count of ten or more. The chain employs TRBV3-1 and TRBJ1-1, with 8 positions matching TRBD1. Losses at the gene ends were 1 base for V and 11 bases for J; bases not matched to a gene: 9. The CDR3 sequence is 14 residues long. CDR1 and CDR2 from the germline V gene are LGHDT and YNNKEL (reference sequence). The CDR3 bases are TGTGCCAGCAGCCAAGCTCCACAGGGGGAATTGGCTTTCTTT. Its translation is CASSQAPQGELAFF.

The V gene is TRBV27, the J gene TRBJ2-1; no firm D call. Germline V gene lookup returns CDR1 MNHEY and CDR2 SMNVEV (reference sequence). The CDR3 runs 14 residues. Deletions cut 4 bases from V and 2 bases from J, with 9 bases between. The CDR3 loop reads CASSSRDTYNEQFF. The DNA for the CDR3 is TGTGCCAGCAGTTCCCGCGACACCTACAATGAGCAGTTCTTC.

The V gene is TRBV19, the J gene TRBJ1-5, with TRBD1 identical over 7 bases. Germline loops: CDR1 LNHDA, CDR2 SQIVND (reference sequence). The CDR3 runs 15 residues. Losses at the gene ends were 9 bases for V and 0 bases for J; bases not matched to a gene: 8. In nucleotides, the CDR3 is TGTGCCAGCAAGACGACAGGGTCTAGCAATCAGCCCCAGCATTTT. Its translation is CASKTTGSSNQPQHF.

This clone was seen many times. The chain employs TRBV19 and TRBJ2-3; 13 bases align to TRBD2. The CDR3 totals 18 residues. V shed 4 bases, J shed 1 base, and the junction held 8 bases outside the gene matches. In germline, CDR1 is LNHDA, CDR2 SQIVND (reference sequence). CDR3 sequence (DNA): TGTGCCAGTAGTACTCGGACTAGCGGGAGATCTGGCACAGATACGCAGTATTTT. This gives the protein CASSTRTSGRSGTDTQYF.

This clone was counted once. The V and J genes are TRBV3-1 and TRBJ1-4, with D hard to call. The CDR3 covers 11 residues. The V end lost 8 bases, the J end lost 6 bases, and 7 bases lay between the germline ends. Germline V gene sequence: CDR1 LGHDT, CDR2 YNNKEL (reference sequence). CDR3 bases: TGTGCCAGCCTGGGTGATGAAAAACTGTTTTTT. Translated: CASLGDEKLFF.

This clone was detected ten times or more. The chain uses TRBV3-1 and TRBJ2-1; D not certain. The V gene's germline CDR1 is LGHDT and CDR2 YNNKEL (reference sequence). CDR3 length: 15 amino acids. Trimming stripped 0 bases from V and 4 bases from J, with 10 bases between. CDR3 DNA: TGTGCCAGCAGCCAAGAACTTCGATTTTACAATGAGCAGTTCTTC. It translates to CASSQELRFYNEQFF.

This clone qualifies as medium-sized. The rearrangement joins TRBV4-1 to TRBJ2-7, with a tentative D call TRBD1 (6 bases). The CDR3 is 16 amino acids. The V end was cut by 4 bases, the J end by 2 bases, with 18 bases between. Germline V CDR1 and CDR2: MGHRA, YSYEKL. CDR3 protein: CASSRSRGLETYEQYF. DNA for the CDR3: TGCGCCAGCAGCCGGAGCAGGGGTTTGGAAACCTACGAGCAGTACTTC.

CDR3 sequence (DNA): TGTGCCAGCATGGACGGCGCTAGGGACACCGGGGAGCTGTTTTTT. Translated: CASMDGARDTGELFF. J is TRBJ2-2 and V is TRBV6-1; D not certain. The CDR3 extends over 15 amino acids. Per the germline V gene, CDR1 is MNHNS and CDR2 is SASEGT. V lost 7 bases and J lost 3, with 15 bases in between.